One sample yielded the 12 T cell receptor beta chains listed below, sequenced in a study of shared clonotypes between healthy human individuals. Sequenced by immunoSEQ multiplex PCR; TCRdb stores in-frame clones only, minus some. The sample holds under 2.5 million clones; 85% to 95% are singletons and the top ten take more than 0.35%. The sequenced material came from naive CD4+ T cells from PBMCs. Regarding subset: CD45RA+ positively selected. These receptors all stem from a man between 18 and 35 years old in good health. Some clones in this sample may be carry-over from other donors' samples.

This chain uses TRBV18 with TRBJ1-3; 7 bases fit TRBD1. With V trimmed by 1 base and J by 3 bases, 6 bases remained unmatched. In germline, CDR1 is KGHSH, CDR2 LQKENI. CDR3 length equals 16 residues. The CDR3 sequence is CASSPLSTGVGNTIYF. CDR3 DNA sequence: TGTGCCAGCTCACCACTATCAACAGGGGTTGGAAACACCATATATTTT.

Comment on this clone: One junction end disagrees with the germline gene, perhaps due to a read error. The chain carries TRBV6-1 and TRBJ1-2, with D perhaps TRBD1 (5 bases). CDR3 length equals 18 residues. Germline lookup yields CDR1 MNHNS and CDR2 SASEGT. This chain's CDR3 is CASREEGITGPLIYGYTF. Written as DNA, the CDR3 is TGTGCCAGCAGGGAAGAGGGAATTACAGGCCCCCTCATTTATGGCTACACCTTC.

This clone appeared a single time. The chain recombines TRBV28 with TRBJ1-1; 8 nucleotides agree with TRBD1. Unmatched junction bases numbered 3, after V lost 2 bases and J lost 1 base. Germline CDR1 and CDR2: MDHEN and SYDVKM. This CDR3 contains 15 residues. CDR3 in amino acids: CASSLQGAANTEAFF. The CDR3 DNA sequence: TGTGCCAGCAGTTTACAGGGGGCAGCGAACACTGAAGCTTTCTTT.

The J gene is TRBJ2-7, the V gene TRBV27; the D is unclear. V gave up 0 bases and J gave up 2 bases, with 14 bases separating them. CDR1 is MNHEY and CDR2 is SMNVEV in the germline V gene (reference sequence). The CDR3 is 16 amino acids. DNA for the CDR3: TGTGCCAGCAGTTTATCGGGTAGGGCCGGAGCCTACGAGCAGTACTTC. Translation gives CASSLSGRAGAYEQYF.

This clone is a singleton in its sample. The chain uses TRBV11-2 and TRBJ1-3; 7 bases align to TRBD1. The trim removed 5 bases at V and 0 bases at J, leaving 4 bases unmatched. CDR3 size: 15 residues. Germline lookup yields CDR1 SGHAT and CDR2 FQNNGV. CDR3 DNA sequence: TGTGCCAGCAGCCCGCGACAGGGCTCTGGAAACACCATATATTTT. Translated: CASSPRQGSGNTIYF. Full variable domain (missing parts from reference TRBV11-2 and TRBJ1-3): EAGVAQSPRYKIIEKRQSVAFWCNPISGHATLYWYQQILGQGPKLLIQFQNNGVVDDSQLPKDRFSAERLKGVDSTLKIQPAKLEDSAVYLCASSPRQGSGNTIYFGEGSWLTVV.

A note on this clone: This CDR3 is also generated by other DNA sequences in the sample. The rearrangement links TRBV5-1 to TRBJ2-3; D not resolved. V was shortened by 4 bases and J by 0 bases, with 3 bases between the two germline ends. This CDR3 region has 12 residues. Germline V gene sequence: CDR1 SGHRS, CDR2 YFSETQ. CDR3 sequence reads: CASSRSTDTQYF. The DNA for the CDR3 is TGCGCCAGCAGCCGCAGCACAGATACGCAGTATTTT.

This clone occurred once. This chain connects TRBV9 to TRBJ2-3; 7 nucleotides align to TRBD2. With 6 bases clipped from V and 4 bases from J, the junction kept 11 bases outside the gene matches. Germline CDR1 and CDR2: SGDLS and YYNGEE. The CDR3 runs 15 residues. The CDR3 sequence is CASTPGGSRSDTQYF. The CDR3 coding sequence is TGTGCCAGCACCCCCGGCGGGAGTCGCTCAGATACGCAGTATTTT.

This rearrangement joins TRBV5-5 to TRBJ1-5; 11 nucleotides line up with TRBD1. The CDR3 is 16 residues long. The V and J ends lost 3 bases and 2 bases, in that order; junction bases with no gene match: 4. Germline V CDR1 and CDR2: SGHKS, YYEKEE (reference sequence). Here the CDR3 DNA reads TGTGCCAGCAGCTCCGGGGACAGGGGGGGCAATCAGCCCCAGCATTTT. The encoded protein is CASSSGDRGGNQPQHF.

The chain is built from TRBV5-4 and TRBJ2-3; 7 bases are shared with TRBD2. Germline V gives CDR1 SGHNT, CDR2 YYREEE (reference sequence). The CDR3 sequence is 16 residues long. V shed 1 base, J shed 2 bases, and the junction held 7 bases outside the gene matches. The CDR3 loop is CASSLWGREPTDTQYF. DNA for the CDR3: TGTGCCAGCAGCTTGTGGGGGAGGGAACCCACAGATACGCAGTATTTT.

This clone has only one observation. The junction does not match germline at one end; this may be a read error. This chain joins TRBV6-5 and TRBJ1-4; D ambiguous. The CDR3 sequence is 15 residues long. Per the germline V gene, CDR1 is MNHEY and CDR2 is SVGAGI. This chain's CDR3 is CTSSYIGLGNEKLFF. CDR3 coding DNA: TGTACCAGCAGTTACATCGGACTGGGTAATGAAAAACTGTTTTTT.

This clone was observed once. This chain joins TRBV19 and TRBJ2-5; no firm D call. The CDR3 spans 13 residues. Trimming pared 7 bases from V and 4 bases from J, leaving 13 bases between. The germline V gene encodes CDR1 LNHDA and CDR2 SQIVND (reference sequence). CDR3 sequence reads: CASKAPWGETQYF. Here the CDR3 DNA reads TGTGCCAGTAAGGCCCCATGGGGAGAGACCCAGTACTTC.

This clone has a single count. The J gene is TRBJ2-5, the V gene TRBV15; 10 bases agree with TRBD1. The germline V gene has CDR1 LNHNV and CDR2 YYDKDF (reference sequence). The junction had 6 bases not matched to a gene; V was cut back by 3 bases and J by 5 bases. The CDR3 loop spans 15 amino acids. The CDR3 loop reads CATSRATGGWETQYF. CDR3 DNA sequence: TGTGCCACCAGCAGGGCGACAGGGGGCTGGGAGACCCAGTACTTC.